Following are 15 T cell receptor beta chains from one sample sequenced in a study of T cells in localized non-small cell lung cancer (TCRdb year 2020). Libraries were prepared through the immunoSEQ multiplex PCR assay. As stored in TCRdb, this immuneACCESS dataset retains in-frame rearrangements with V and J assigned. A fraction of the clones does not appear; measured against another copy, unresolved V genes explain less than half of the discrepancy, and the remainder lacks a known reason. The sample contains 50,000 to 60,000 clones, less than 85% of them found a single time. More than 4% of the sample comes from the top ten. The sample here was PBMCs, taken before any cancer treatment. These receptor sequences come from a woman between 35 and 75 years old with stage II lung adenocarcinoma.

The V gene is TRBV7-9, the J gene TRBJ1-1, with TRBD1 matching over 8 bases. Per the germline V gene, CDR1 is SEHNR and CDR2 is FQNEAQ (reference sequence). Losses at the gene ends were 7 bases for V and 2 bases for J; bases not matched to a gene: 6. CDR3 size: 14 residues. The CDR3 is CASTLQGGNTEAFF. As DNA, the CDR3 is TGTGCCAGCACTTTACAGGGGGGCAACACTGAAGCTTTCTTT.

This clone ranks as medium-sized. This sample includes further DNA sequences coding for the same CDR3. The chain couples TRBV11-2 to TRBJ2-5; D is unclear. The CDR3 consists of 11 residues. Germline CDR1 SGHAT, CDR2 FQNNGV. Trimming removed 2 bases at V and 2 bases at J, with 0 bases between. The CDR3 loop is CASSLQETQYF. In DNA form, the CDR3 reads TGTGCCAGCAGCTTACAAGAGACCCAGTACTTC.

The genes are TRBV11-1 and TRBJ2-2, with 7 bases aligning to TRBD1. Per germline, CDR1 SGHAT and CDR2 FQDESV (reference sequence). The CDR3 covers 16 residues. V was clipped by 8 bases and J by 6 bases; unmatched bases: 15. Written as DNA, the CDR3 is TGTGCCAGCCGTAGGCCCGACAGGGAAAAGGCCGGGGAGCTGTTTTTT. This translates into CASRRPDREKAGELFF.

This sequence joins TRBV6-6 and TRBJ1-4; 9 nucleotides agree with TRBD1. Germline V gives CDR1 MNHNY, CDR2 SVGAGI (reference sequence). The CDR3 is 15 residues long. Trimming took 6 bases from V and 6 from J; bases not matched to a gene: 8. The CDR3 DNA reads TGTGCCAGCAGCACTTCACAGGGGGCTTATGAAAAACTGTTTTTT. Translation: CASSTSQGAYEKLFF.

On this clone itself: With a much larger clone just one base away, this may be a read error. The chain is built from TRBV14 and TRBJ2-5, with D hard to call. Gene TRBJ2-7 matches the end of the DNA better, so the J call may be wrong. Germline V gene lookup returns CDR1 SGHDN and CDR2 FVKESK. This CDR3 region has 11 residues. DNA of the CDR3: TGTGCCAGCAGCCAAGGCTACGAGCAGTACTTC. As protein: CASSQGYEQYF.

This clone appeared once. The chain couples TRBV7-9 to TRBJ1-1; TRBD1 matches 10 bases. CDR1 and CDR2 from the germline V gene are SEHNR and FQNEAQ (reference sequence). Trimming took 2 bases from V and 9 from J; bases not matched to a gene: 9. The CDR3 loop spans 15 amino acids. The CDR3 reads CASSLFGTGVEQAFF. In nucleotides, the CDR3 is TGTGCCAGCAGCTTATTTGGGACAGGGGTCGAGCAAGCTTTCTTT.

CDR3 in DNA: TGTGCCGGGTTGGGGGGACTGCACACCGGGGAGCTGTTTTTT. Protein sequence: CAGLGGLHTGELFF. The chain uses TRBV30 and TRBJ2-2; tentative D call: TRBD2 (6 bases). This CDR3 is built from 14 residues. Germline V gene sequence: CDR1 GTSNPN, CDR2 SVGIG (reference sequence). Trimming cost V 8 bases and J 3 bases, with 16 bases left between them.

The chain combines TRBV4-1 with TRBJ1-2, with D possibly TRBD1 on 5 matching bases. CDR3 length: 13 residues. Germline loops: CDR1 MGHRA, CDR2 YSYEKL. V was pared by 4 bases and J by 0 bases, with 6 bases between. The CDR3 loop is CASSLGANYGYTF. CDR3 bases: TGCGCCAGCAGCCTAGGGGCTAACTATGGCTACACCTTC.

J is TRBJ2-7 and V is TRBV6-5; TRBD1 or TRBD2 may be the D gene (6 bases each). Trimming pared 5 bases from V and 3 bases from J, leaving 17 bases between. Germline V lookup: CDR1 MNHEY, CDR2 SVGAGI. The CDR3 is 15 residues long. The CDR3 region has the DNA TGTGCCAGCAGTATCAGGGGAGGCCCCAACTACGAGCAGTACTTC. As protein: CASSIRGGPNYEQYF.

The CDR3 sequence is CASSFRAASTDTQYF. The DNA for the CDR3 is TGCGCCAGCAGCTTCCGGGCCGCTAGCACAGATACGCAGTATTTT. V usage is TRBV5-1 and J usage is TRBJ2-3; D is ambiguous. Between the trimmed V and J ends, which lost 2 bases and 0 bases, there was a span of 10 bases. CDR3 size: 15 residues. Germline CDR1 reads SGHRS; CDR2 reads YFSETQ.

The J gene is TRBJ1-1, the V gene TRBV6-5; D is possibly TRBD1 (6 bases). The CDR3 is made up of 15 amino acids. V shed 8 bases and J shed 6 bases, with 22 bases lying between them. Looked up from germline, CDR1 is MNHEY and CDR2 is SVGAGI. The CDR3 sequence is CASSEGQLEGAEAFF. The CDR3 DNA reads as TGTGCCAGCTCGGAGGGGCAACTCGAGGGGGCTGAAGCTTTCTTT.

J is TRBJ1-4 and V is TRBV7-2; 9 nucleotides line up with TRBD1. Looked up from germline, CDR1 is SGHTA and CDR2 is FQGNSA. The ends lost 5 bases at V and 8 bases at J; junction bases unmatched: 12. CDR3 length equals 16 residues. CDR3 protein: CASSGNPGQGREKLFF. CDR3 DNA: TGTGCCAGCAGCGGTAATCCGGGACAGGGCAGGGAAAAACTGTTTTTT.

This sequence joins TRBV4-1 and TRBJ2-4; 10 bases agree with TRBD1. CDR3 size: 18 residues. J gave up 5 bases and V 1 base, and 11 bases lay outside the gene matches. In germline, CDR1 is MGHRA, CDR2 YSYEKL. CDR3 coding DNA: TGCGCCAGCAGCCAAGGGGGACAGGGGAGACGGGGCGAAAACATTCAGTACTTC. Its protein product is CASSQGGQGRRGENIQYF.

The chain combines TRBV14 with TRBJ2-7; 7 bases map to TRBD1. CDR1 is SGHDN, CDR2 FVKESK, per germline. The length of the CDR3 is 16 residues. The V gene end was trimmed by 4 bases and the J gene end by 0 bases; junction bases not matched to a gene: 9. CDR3 in DNA: TGTGCCAGCAGCCCCTTACCGGGACAGCGCTCCTACGAGCAGTACTTC. Translation: CASSPLPGQRSYEQYF.

The genes are TRBV28 and TRBJ1-1; D possibly corresponds to TRBD1 (5 bases). Trimming cost V 7 bases and J 0 bases, with 9 bases left between them. The CDR3 has 13 amino acids. Germline V gene data show CDR1 as MDHEN and CDR2 as SYDVKM. The CDR3: CASNRQLNTEAFF. In DNA, the CDR3 is TGTGCCAGCAACCGACAGTTGAACACTGAAGCTTTCTTT. Full variable domain (missing parts from reference TRBV28 and TRBJ1-1): DVKVTQSSRYLVKRTGEKVFLECVQDMDHENMFWYRQDPGLGLRLIYFSYDVKMKEKGDIPEGYSVSREKKERFSLILESASTNQTSMYLCASNRQLNTEAFFGQGTRLTVV.